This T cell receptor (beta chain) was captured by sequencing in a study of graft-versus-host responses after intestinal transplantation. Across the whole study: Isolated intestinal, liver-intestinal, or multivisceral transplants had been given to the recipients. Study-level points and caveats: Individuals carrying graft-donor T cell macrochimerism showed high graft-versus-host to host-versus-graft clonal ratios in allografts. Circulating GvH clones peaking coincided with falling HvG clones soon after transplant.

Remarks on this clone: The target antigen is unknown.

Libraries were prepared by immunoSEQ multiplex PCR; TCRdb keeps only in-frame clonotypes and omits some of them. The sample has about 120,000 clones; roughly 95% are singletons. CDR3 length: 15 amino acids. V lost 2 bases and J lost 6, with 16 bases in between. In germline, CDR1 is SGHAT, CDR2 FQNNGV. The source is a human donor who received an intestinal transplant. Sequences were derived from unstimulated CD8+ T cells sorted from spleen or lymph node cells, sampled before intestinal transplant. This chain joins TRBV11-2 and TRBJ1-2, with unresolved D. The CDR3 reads CASSLKAEGFHGYTF. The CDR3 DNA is TGTGCCAGCAGCTTAAAAGCGGAGGGATTTCATGGCTACACCTTC. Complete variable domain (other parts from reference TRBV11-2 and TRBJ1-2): EAGVAQSPRYKIIEKRQSVAFWCNPISGHATLYWYQQILGQGPKLLIQFQNNGVVDDSQLPKDRFSAERLKGVDSTLKIQPAKLEDSAVYLCASSLKAEGFHGYTFGSGTRLTVV.